This T cell receptor (beta chain) was found in a study of blood T cell repertoires in COVID-19. The wider study: The United States, Italy and Spain supplied acute and convalescent COVID-19 samples. In each case, the material was cDNA or gDNA derived from T cells, B-cell-depleted T cells, or PBMCs.

Under the authors' procedure: Amplifying reference gene primers gave estimates of nucleated cell counts. TCRdb's table, derived via immunoSEQ multiplex PCR, lists solely in-frame clones and lacks some. That table furnishes V, J and clone size, whereas the DNA furnished D and trimming. The sample records fewer than 350,000 clones, about 90% being singletons. What was sequenced was peripheral blood. The receptor's source is a woman aged 25-40 years with COVID-19, enrolled during active disease.

The CDR3 DNA sequence: TGTGCCAGCCCGACTTTAGACGGAAGCTCCTATAATTCACCCCTCCACTTT. Translating gives CASPTLDGSSYNSPLHF. This rearrangement joins TRBV28 to TRBJ1-6; no reliable D call. The CDR3 sequence is 17 residues long. Trimming cost V 8 bases and J 0 bases, with 17 bases left between them. Germline V lookup: CDR1 MDHEN, CDR2 SYDVKM.